One T cell receptor (beta chain) is described in this entry. Antigen unknown. As for time point: newly diagnosed GD, antithyroid drugs for less than 3 months. TCR sequences were obtained from RNA taken from PBMCs. Germline V gene sequence: CDR1 DFQATT, CDR2 SNEGSKA (reference sequence). The V gene end was trimmed by 0 bases and the J gene end by 7 bases; junction bases not matched to a gene: 4. This CDR3 is 15 amino acids long. This entry comes from a study of regulatory T cells in long-lasting Graves disease. Study-level findings and limits: It was peripheral blood alone, not thyroid tissue, that was studied. A limited number of samples was an acknowledged limitation.

Arm-PCR with iRepertoire HTBI primers amplified the CDR3 regions for these TCR beta libraries. TCRdb used MiXCR to reprocess the multiplex PCR reads, holding one entry per CDR3 protein. The table shows roughly 260,000 distinct CDR3 sequences, with more than 15% occurring only once. The same sample was also studied in work on T cells in Graves' hyperthyroidism and ophthalmopathy. That study reports: Recently diagnosed hyperthyroidism of less than 2 months' duration affected patients aged 18 to 65.

The V call is TRBV20-1, the J call TRBJ2-3, with 13 bases aligning to TRBD2. The sample was peripheral blood mononuclear cells (PBMCs), taken at new diagnosis, from a patient treated with antithyroid drugs. The TCR sequence derives from a woman aged 25 to 39 with Graves disease. CDR3 sequence (DNA): TGCAGTGCTAGAGATGGACTAGCGGGAGAAAATACGCAGTATTTT. The encoded protein is CSARDGLAGENTQYF.